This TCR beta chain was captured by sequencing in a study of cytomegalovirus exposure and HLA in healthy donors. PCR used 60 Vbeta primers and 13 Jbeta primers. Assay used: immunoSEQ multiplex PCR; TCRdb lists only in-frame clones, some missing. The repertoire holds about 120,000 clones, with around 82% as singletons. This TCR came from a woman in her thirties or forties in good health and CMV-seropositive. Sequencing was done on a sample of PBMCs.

CDR3 sequence (DNA): TGTGCCAGCAGTTTTACTAGCAGCACAGATACGCAGTATTTT. It yields the protein CASSFTSSTDTQYF. The rearrangement uses TRBV28 and TRBJ2-3; D might be TRBD2 (6 bases). The CDR3 has 14 residues. Germline-derived CDR1 and CDR2 are MDHEN and SYDVKM. V lost 3 bases and J 0 bases, leaving 7 bases between the germline ends.